This TCR beta chain was observed in a study of shared clonotypes between healthy human individuals. Only in-frame clones appear in the TCRdb table, and some are missing; sequencing was by immunoSEQ multiplex PCR. The sample holds under 120,000 clones, around 64% seen once. Trimming took 0 bases from V and 2 from J, leaving 12 bases between them. Looked up from germline, CDR1 is SGHRS and CDR2 is YFSETQ. This CDR3 has 15 residues. This sequence joins TRBV5-1 and TRBJ2-7; D tentatively fits TRBD1 or TRBD2 (5 bases each). This TCR derives from a woman aged 30 to 39 in good health. Sample: memory CD8+ T cells sorted from blood. As for subset: CD45RO+ cells pooled with CCR7-negative TemRA cells. CDR3 region: CASSLGWDPPYEQYF. Written as DNA, the CDR3 is TGCGCCAGCAGCTTGGGATGGGACCCGCCCTACGAGCAGTACTTC.